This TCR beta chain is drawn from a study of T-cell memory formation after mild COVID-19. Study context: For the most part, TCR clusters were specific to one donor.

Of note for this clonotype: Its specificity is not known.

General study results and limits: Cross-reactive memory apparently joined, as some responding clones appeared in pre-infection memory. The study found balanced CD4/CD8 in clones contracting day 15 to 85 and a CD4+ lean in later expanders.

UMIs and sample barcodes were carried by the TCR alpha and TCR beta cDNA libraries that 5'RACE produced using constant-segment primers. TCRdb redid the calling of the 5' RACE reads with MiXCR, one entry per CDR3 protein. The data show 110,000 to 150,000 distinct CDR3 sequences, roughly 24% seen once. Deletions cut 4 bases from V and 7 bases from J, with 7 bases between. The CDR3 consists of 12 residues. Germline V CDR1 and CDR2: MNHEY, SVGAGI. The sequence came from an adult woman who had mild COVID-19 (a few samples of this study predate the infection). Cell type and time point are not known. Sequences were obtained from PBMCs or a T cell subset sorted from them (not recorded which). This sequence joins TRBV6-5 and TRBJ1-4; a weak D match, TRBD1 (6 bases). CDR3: CASSSGAEKLFF. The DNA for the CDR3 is TGTGCCAGCAGTTCAGGGGCTGAAAAACTGTTTTTT.